This TCR beta chain was captured by sequencing in a study of T cells in Graves' hyperthyroidism and ophthalmopathy. Study-level information: Peripheral blood specimens were obtained at initial diagnosis, prior to any treatment.

V shed 6 bases, J shed 9 bases, and the junction held 8 bases outside the gene matches. The germline gives CDR1 SQVTM, CDR2 ANQGSEA. The CDR3 is made up of 13 amino acids. This clonotype has a count of ten or more. Source material for PBMCs was less than 12 ml fresh peripheral blood. RNA transcripts were the template for amplifying TCR beta CDR3 regions. HTBI primers were employed in a first-round RT-PCR of the TCR CDR3. Using its own MiXCR run on the multiplex PCR reads, TCRdb lists one record per CDR3 protein. This repertoire shows 550,000 to 600,000 distinct CDR3 sequences, 14% found once; its top ten account for roughly 7%.

This chain connects TRBV29-1 to TRBJ2-1; TRBD2 agrees at 10 bases. The sample was blood. The receptor was isolated from a woman under 30 with Graves' ophthalmopathy. The CDR3 DNA reads as TGCAGCGTAGAAATCGGGACTAGCGTTGAGCAGTTCTTC. It encodes CSVEIGTSVEQFF.